Sequencing of this T cell receptor beta chain was carried out in a study of blood T cells in healthy people across ages. Findings and limits, study-wide: More naive CD4+ cells and higher diversity marked long-lived donors relative to aged donors. Estimates based on one million T cells were treated as lower bounds.

Comment on this clonotype: What it recognizes is unknown.

Next came a second PCR, run for roughly 6 to 11 cycles, which used a sample-barcoded 5' primer along with a J-beta primer mix. Using its own MiXCR run on the 5' RACE reads, TCRdb lists one record per CDR3 protein. The sample records approximately 810,000 distinct CDR3 sequences, 35% to 40% being singletons. Sequences were obtained from blood. The source of this sequence is a man aged 18 to 30 in good health.

The CDR3 DNA reads as TGTGCCAGCAGCGTAGTAGGCATAGGGAGGCTCACGGATACGCAGTATTTT. It codes for CASSVVGIGRLTDTQYF. This chain joins TRBV9 and TRBJ2-3; TRBD2 might be the D (6 bases). CDR3 length: 17 residues. Germline lookup yields CDR1 SGDLS and CDR2 YYNGEE. The V end lost 0 bases, the J end lost 6 bases, and 20 bases lay between the germline ends.